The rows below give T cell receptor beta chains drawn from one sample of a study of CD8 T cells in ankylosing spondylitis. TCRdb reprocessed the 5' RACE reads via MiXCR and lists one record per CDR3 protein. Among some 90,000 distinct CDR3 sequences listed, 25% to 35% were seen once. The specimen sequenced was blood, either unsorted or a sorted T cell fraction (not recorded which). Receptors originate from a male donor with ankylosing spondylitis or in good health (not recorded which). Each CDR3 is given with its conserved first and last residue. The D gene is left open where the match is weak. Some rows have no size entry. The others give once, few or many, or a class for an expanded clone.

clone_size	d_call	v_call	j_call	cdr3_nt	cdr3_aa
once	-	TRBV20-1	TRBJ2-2	TGCAGTGCTAGAGATCCTAGCGCGAACACCGGGGAGCTGTTTTTT	CSARDPSANTGELFF
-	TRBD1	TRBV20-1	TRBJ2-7	TGCAGTGCGCCCGACAGGGAGTCCTACGAGCAGTACTTC	CSAPDRESYEQYF
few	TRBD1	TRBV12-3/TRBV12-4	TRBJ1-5	TGTGCCAGCAGACTAAGGGGGCGCGGCAATCAGCCCCAGCATTTT	CASRLRGRGNQPQHF
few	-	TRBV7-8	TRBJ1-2	TGTGCCAGCAGCTCTACCTCCAGGGGCTATGGCTACACCTTC	CASSSTSRGYGYTF
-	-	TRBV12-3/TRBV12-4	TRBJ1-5	TGTGCCAGCAGTTTGATCAGGGATCAGCCCCAGCATTTT	CASSLIRDQPQHF
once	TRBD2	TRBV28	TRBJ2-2	TGTGCCAGCAGTTTCTCGCTAGCGGGGGGGAGGAACGGGGAGCTGTTTTTT	CASSFSLAGGRNGELFF
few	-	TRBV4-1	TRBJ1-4	TGCGCCAGCAGCCGACCGGACCGGAATGAAAAACTGTTTTTT	CASSRPDRNEKLFF
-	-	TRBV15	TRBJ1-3	TGTGCCACCAGCAGAGATGGCAGGTCCGGGGACACCATATATTTT	CATSRDGRSGDTIYF
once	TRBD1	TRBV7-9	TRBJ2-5	TGTGCCAGCAGCCCCCGGACAGGGGGGCTAGAGACCCAGTACTTC	CASSPRTGGLETQYF
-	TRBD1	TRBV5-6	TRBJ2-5	TGTGCCAGCAGGGAATGGACAGGGGAGTACCAAGAGACCCAGTACTTC	CASREWTGEYQETQYF
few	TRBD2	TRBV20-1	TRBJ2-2	TGCAGTGCTAGTTCCCCCCAGCGGGAGAACACCGGGGAGCTGTTTTTT	CSASSPQRENTGELFF
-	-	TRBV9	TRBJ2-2	TGTGCCAGCGGGGGATTAGAGGACACCGGGGAGCTGTTTTTT	CASGGLEDTGELFF
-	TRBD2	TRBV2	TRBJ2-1	TGTGCCAGCAGCGGCCTGCTTGCTAGCGGGACCCGCTACAATGAGCAGTTCTTC	CASSGLLASGTRYNEQFF
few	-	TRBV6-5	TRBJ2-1	TGTGCCAGCAGTTACTCGGTGTATTCCGGTTTGTACAATGAGCAGTTCTTC	CASSYSVYSGLYNEQFF
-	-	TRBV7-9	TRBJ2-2	TGTGCCAGCAGCCCAAGTTCCACCGGGGAGCTGTTTTTT	CASSPSSTGELFF
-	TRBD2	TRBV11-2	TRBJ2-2	TGTGCCAGCAGCTTAGATGGCGGGAGGGCCATCACCGGGGAGCTGTTTTTT	CASSLDGGRAITGELFF
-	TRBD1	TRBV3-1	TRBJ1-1	TGTGCCAGCAGCCCCCGGACAGGACGGGCTTTCTTT	CASSPRTGRAFF
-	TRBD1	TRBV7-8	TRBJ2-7	TGTGCCAGCAGATCTCGACAGGGACCTTCCTACGAGCAGTACTTC	CASRSRQGPSYEQYF
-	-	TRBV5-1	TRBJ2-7	TGCGCCAGCAGCTTGGGGGTCGGGGGAGGAACCTACGAGCAGTACTTC	CASSLGVGGGTYEQYF
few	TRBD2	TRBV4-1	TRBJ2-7	TGCGCCAGCAGCCAAGCACTAGCGGGAGGGCCAGGTAGAGAGCAGTACTTC	CASSQALAGGPGREQYF
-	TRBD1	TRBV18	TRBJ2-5	TGTGCCAGCTCACCGTACAGGGGGGAGACCCAGTACTTC	CASSPYRGETQYF
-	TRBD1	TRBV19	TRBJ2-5	TGTGCCAGTAGTTACGGACAGGGTAATCAAGAGACCCAGTACTTC	CASSYGQGNQETQYF
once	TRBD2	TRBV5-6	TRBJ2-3	TGTGCCACCTTCCGACTAGCGGCTAGCACAGATACGCAGTATTTT	CATFRLAASTDTQYF
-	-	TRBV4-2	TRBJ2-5	TGTGCCAGCAGCCAAGTAGAGACCCAGTACTTC	CASSQVETQYF
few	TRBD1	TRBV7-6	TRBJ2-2	TGTGCCAGCAGCTTATCAGGGGGCACCGGGGAGCTGTTTTTT	CASSLSGGTGELFF
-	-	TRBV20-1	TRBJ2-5	TGCAGTGCAGGGGACGATGATGCGGTAGAGACCCAGTACTTC	CSAGDDDAVETQYF
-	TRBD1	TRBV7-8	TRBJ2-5	TGTGCCAGCAGCTTAGTAGGCCAGCAAGGGGGCCAGACCCAGTACTTC	CASSLVGQQGGQTQYF
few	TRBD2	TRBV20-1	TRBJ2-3	TGCAGTGCTTCGGCTAGCGGGAGGGAAGGCCCAGATACGCAGTATTTT	CSASASGREGPDTQYF
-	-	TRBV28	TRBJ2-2	TGTGCCAGCAGGATTAGGCAGAACACCGGGGAGCTGTTTTTT	CASRIRQNTGELFF
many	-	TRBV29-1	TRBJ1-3	TGCAGCGTTGAAGGCTTCGGAGGCACTTTCTCTGGAAACACCATATATTTT	CSVEGFGGTFSGNTIYF
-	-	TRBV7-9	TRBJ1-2	TGTGCCAGCAGCTTAGGGGATAGCTATGGCTACACCTTC	CASSLGDSYGYTF
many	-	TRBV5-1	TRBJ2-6	TGCGCCAGCAGCTCGGGTGGGGCCAACGTCCTGACTTTC	CASSSGGANVLTF
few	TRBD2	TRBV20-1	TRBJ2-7	TGCAGTGCTAGAGACGCGGCGGCTAGCGGAGACGAGCAGTACTTC	CSARDAAASGDEQYF
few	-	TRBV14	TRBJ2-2	TGTGCCAGCAGCCAAGGTCCGGCACGACAGACGACCGGGGAGCTGTTTTTT	CASSQGPARQTTGELFF
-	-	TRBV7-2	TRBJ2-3	TGTGCCAGCAGCTTACAGTCGACTAGCACAGATACGCAGTATTTT	CASSLQSTSTDTQYF
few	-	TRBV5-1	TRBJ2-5	TGCGCCAGCAGCTTTAACAGTGGGGGAGAGACCCAGTACTTC	CASSFNSGGETQYF